This T cell receptor beta chain stems from a study of cytomegalovirus exposure and HLA in healthy donors. The ends lost 5 bases at V and 4 bases at J; junction bases unmatched: 7. The CDR3 is 14 amino acids. Germline V gives CDR1 PRHDT, CDR2 FYEKMQ (reference sequence). Vbeta (60) and Jbeta (13) primers were used in the PCR. Only in-frame clones appear in the TCRdb table, and some are missing; sequencing was by immunoSEQ multiplex PCR. Seen here are 150,000 to 180,000 clones, about 85% observed once, and the top ten hold approximately 2.5%. The rearrangement uses TRBV13 and TRBJ1-2; 7 bases line up with TRBD1. The clonotype originates from a woman aged 18-30 years in good health and CMV-seronegative. The source material was PBMCs. The CDR3 DNA reads as TGTGCCAGCAGCCTTCTACAGGGGACCTATGGCTACACCTTC. Amino acids: CASSLLQGTYGYTF.